The 4 T cell receptor beta chains below all came from one sample that was sequenced in a study of metastatic and nonmetastatic thyroid tumors. With MiXCR, TCRdb called clones anew from the PCR reads. The top ten clones hold 39% of a sample with tens of thousands of clones, roughly 20% of them seen once. No treatment of any kind had been given to any patient before thyroid surgery. Material for sequencing was blood. Source of these receptors: a female donor with papillary thyroid cancer or a benign thyroid nodule (not recorded which). Some clones in this sample may be carry-over from other donors' samples.

This clone has a handful of counts. The chain employs TRBV12-3 or TRBV12-4 and TRBJ2-3; weak D call: TRBD1 (6 bases). V gave up 3 bases and J gave up 5 bases, with 15 bases separating them. CDR3 length equals 15 residues. The CDR3, as DNA: TGTGCCAGCAGTTTGAACAGGGATCATGTAGATACGCAGTATTTT. This sequence encodes CASSLNRDHVDTQYF.

This chain uses TRBV6-1 with TRBJ2-7; 12 nucleotides match TRBD1. This CDR3 region has 15 residues. Per the germline V gene, CDR1 is MNHNS and CDR2 is SASEGT. The ends lost 5 bases at V and 2 bases at J; junction bases unmatched: 4. The CDR3 bases are TGTGCCAGCAGTTGGGGACAGGGGGCAACCTACGAGCAGTACTTC. Its translation is CASSWGQGATYEQYF.

This clone was found many times. The chain is built from TRBV4-2 and TRBJ2-4, with 12 nucleotides matching TRBD1. The ends lost 1 base at V and 8 bases at J; junction bases unmatched: 3. Looked up from germline, CDR1 is LGHNA and CDR2 is YNFKEQ. The CDR3 consists of 15 residues. CDR3 protein: CASSQGDRGLDIQYF. The DNA for the CDR3 is TGTGCCAGCAGCCAAGGGGACAGGGGGCTCGACATTCAGTACTTC.

The chain has TRBV28 and TRBJ2-3; possible D gene TRBD2, 6 bases. CDR3 size: 14 residues. Germline V CDR1 and CDR2: MDHEN, SYDVKM. Deletions cut 7 bases from V and 6 bases from J, with 17 bases between. In nucleotides, the CDR3 is TGTGCCAGCACCCACCCTAGAGGAGGGGATACGCAGTATTTT. This translates into CASTHPRGGDTQYF.